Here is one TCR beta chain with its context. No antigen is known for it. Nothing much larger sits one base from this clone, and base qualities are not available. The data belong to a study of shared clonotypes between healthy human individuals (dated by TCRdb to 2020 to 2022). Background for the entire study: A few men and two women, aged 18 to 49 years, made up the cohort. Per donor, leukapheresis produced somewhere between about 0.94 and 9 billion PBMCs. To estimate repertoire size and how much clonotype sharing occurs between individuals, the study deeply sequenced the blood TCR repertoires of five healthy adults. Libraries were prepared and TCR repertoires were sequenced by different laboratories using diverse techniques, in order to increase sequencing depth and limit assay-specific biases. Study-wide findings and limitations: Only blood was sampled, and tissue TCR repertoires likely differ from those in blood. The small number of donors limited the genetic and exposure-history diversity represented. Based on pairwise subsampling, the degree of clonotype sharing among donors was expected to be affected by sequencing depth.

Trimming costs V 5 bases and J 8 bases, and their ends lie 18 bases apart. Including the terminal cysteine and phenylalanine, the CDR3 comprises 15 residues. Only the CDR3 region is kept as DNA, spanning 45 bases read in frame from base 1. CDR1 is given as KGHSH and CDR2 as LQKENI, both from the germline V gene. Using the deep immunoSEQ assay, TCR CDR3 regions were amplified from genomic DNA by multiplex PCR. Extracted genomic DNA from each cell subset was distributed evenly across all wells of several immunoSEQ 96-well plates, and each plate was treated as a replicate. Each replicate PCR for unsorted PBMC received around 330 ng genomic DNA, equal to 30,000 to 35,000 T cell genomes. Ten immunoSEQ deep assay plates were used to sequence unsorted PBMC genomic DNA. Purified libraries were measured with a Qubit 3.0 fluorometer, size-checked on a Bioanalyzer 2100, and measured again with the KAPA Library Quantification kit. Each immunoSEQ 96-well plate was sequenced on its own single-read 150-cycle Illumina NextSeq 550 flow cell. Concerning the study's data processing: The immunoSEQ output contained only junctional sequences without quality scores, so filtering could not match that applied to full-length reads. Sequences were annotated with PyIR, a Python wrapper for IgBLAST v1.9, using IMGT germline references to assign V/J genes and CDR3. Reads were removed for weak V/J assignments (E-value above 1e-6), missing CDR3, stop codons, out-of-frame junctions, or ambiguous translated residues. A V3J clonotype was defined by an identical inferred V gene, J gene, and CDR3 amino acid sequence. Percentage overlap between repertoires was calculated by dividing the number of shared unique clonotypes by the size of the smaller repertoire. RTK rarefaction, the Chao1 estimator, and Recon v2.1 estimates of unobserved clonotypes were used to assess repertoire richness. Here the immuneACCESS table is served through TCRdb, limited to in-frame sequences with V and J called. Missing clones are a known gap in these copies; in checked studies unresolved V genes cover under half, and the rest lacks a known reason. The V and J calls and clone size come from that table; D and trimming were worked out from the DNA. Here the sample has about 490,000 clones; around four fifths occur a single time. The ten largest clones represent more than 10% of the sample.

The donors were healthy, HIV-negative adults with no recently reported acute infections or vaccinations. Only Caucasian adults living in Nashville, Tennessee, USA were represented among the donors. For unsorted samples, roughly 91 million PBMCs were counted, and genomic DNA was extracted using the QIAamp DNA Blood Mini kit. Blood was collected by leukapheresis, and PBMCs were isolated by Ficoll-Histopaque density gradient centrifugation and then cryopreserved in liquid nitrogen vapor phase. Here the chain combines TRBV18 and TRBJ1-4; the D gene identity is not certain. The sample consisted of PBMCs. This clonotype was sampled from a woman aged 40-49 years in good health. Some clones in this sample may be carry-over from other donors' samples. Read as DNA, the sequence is TGTGCCAGCTCATTCGCCGACATCTCTGGGGAAAAACTGTTTTTT. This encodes CASSFADISGEKLFF.